This record covers a single TCR beta chain. Libraries were prepared by immunoSEQ multiplex PCR; TCRdb keeps only in-frame clonotypes and omits some of them. The table lists over 200,000 clones, roughly 90% of them singletons. From germline, CDR1 is SGHRS and CDR2 YFSETQ. CDR3 length: 16 amino acids. The V segment lost 2 bases and the J segment 5 bases; nucleotides outside the gene matches: 7. Participants were placed into cohorts based on the clinical history they reported. Each recovered donor of Cohort 3 presented with two negative PCRs, clearance, or symptom resolution. This sample was taken from a study of blood T cell repertoires in COVID-19. Study background: T cells, B-cell-depleted T cells, or PBMCs supplied cDNA or gDNA.

This clonotype was obtained from a man aged 40-50 years who had recovered from COVID-19. The sample comprised PBMCs or T cells enriched from blood (not recorded which). This chain joins TRBV5-1 and TRBJ2-7, with 13 bases lining up with TRBD2. This chain's CDR3 is CASSLIPGLAGNEQYF. The CDR3 DNA reads TGCGCCAGCAGCTTAATCCCGGGACTAGCGGGAAACGAGCAGTACTTC.